This TCR beta chain was obtained from a study of blood T cell repertoires in COVID-19. Study-wide background: Samples representing acute and convalescent COVID-19 were sourced from the United States, Italy and Spain. T cells, B-cell-depleted T cells, or PBMCs supplied cDNA or gDNA.

V lost 3 bases to trimming and J lost 3 bases; unmatched junction nucleotides: 4. The V gene's germline CDR1 is LGHDT and CDR2 YNNKEL (reference sequence). There are 15 residues in the CDR3. Original methodology: Amplification of reference gene primers was used by the study to estimate nucleated cell counts. Data came from immunoSEQ multiplex PCR; TCRdb stores just in-frame clones and leaves some out. The V and J calls and clone size are taken from that table; D and trimming were inferred from the DNA. The data contain hundreds of thousands of clones, 75% to 90% of them singletons. The chain recombines TRBV3-1 (or the pseudogene TRBV3-2) with TRBJ2-1; 8 bases align to TRBD2. The receptor was isolated from a woman aged 30 to 39 with acute or convalescent COVID-19. The sequenced material came from peripheral blood. The CDR3 sequence is CASSHRGGNYNEQFF. The DNA of the CDR3 is TGTGCCAGCAGCCATCGCGGGGGGAACTACAATGAGCAGTTCTTC.